This T cell receptor (beta chain) is drawn from a study of post-analysis software for immune sequencing data (dated by TCRdb to 2015 to 2017). General notes on the study: Disease courses on record covered relapsing-remitting, secondary progressive and progressive-relapsing multiple sclerosis, though some patients had no subtype annotation. The multiple sclerosis patient repertoires were compared with 10 to 12 previously published healthy control repertoires from donors aged about 6 to 26 years. A subset of samples was prepared in parallel using single-end sample barcoding, then pooled and co-amplified after Illumina adapter ligation.

Library preparation used PCR. The run used an Illumina HiSeq 2500. To reduce PCR and sequencing biases, unique molecular identifiers were built into the TCR beta cDNA libraries. Per 1 to 10 million input T cells, 500,000 or so cDNA molecules were obtained, such that each molecule approximated one T cell. The patient libraries were prepared and sequenced using the same protocol as the earlier healthy control dataset. Within a given batch, samples were prepared together, multiplexed and sequenced on the same HiSeq lane. The original methods were these. MIGEC handled the raw barcoded reads, throwing out single-read molecular identifier groups before consensus assembly and CDR3 extraction. VDJtools was used for post-analysis of the clonotype tables, with diversity normalized by down-sampling every dataset to the smallest sample size. To correct batch-related cross-sample contamination, repertoire overlap clustering matched CDR3 amino acid sequences but not nucleotide sequences. The public reads were reprocessed in TCRdb via fastp at Q25 and MiXCR, keeping in-frame beta chains. Each record represents a unique CDR3 protein, reported with the most common genes and DNA among its rows. These V and J calls are TCRdb output, not the study's own analysis. Across this sample there are hundreds of thousands of distinct CDR3 sequences, with approximately 59% seen only once. About 11% of the sample goes to the ten largest clones.

Of note for this clonotype: What antigen it recognizes has not been identified. Base-call qualities are not available, and no considerably larger clone is one nucleotide away.

Reading the germline V gene gives CDR1 SGHAT and CDR2 FQNNGV. The junction shows trimming of 4 bases on V and 2 bases on J, and the gene matches do not reach 6 bases of it. The CDR3 holds 15 amino acids from the cysteine to the phenylalanine. Only CDR3 DNA is held: 45 bases, read in frame from base 1. What the authors observed across the whole study: Roughly 5 TRBV segments, including TRBV5-6, TRBV5-1 and TRBV20-1, were significantly more frequent in patients than controls. Direct clustering with F measure revealed strong co-clustering of samples prepared in the same batch, which led to a batch-effect correction. The control group was slightly older than the multiple sclerosis patient group. Normalized Chao1 diversity was significantly lower in multiple sclerosis patients than controls, suggesting substantial peripheral T-cell clonal expansion.

To demonstrate the VDJtools post-analysis software, TCR beta repertoires were profiled from the peripheral blood of roughly 12 young patients with multiple sclerosis. The multiple sclerosis patients were children and adolescents between about 6 and 16 years of age. The sequenced sample consisted of blood. The V and J genes are TRBV11-2 and TRBJ1-2; TRBD1 aligns with 8 central bases. This clonotype originated in a girl aged 2 to 9 with multiple sclerosis. At the DNA level, the sequence is TGTGCCAGCAGCTCCCGGACAGGGACAAACTATGGCTACACCTTC. Translated, it reads CASSSRTGTNYGYTF. Supplemented by the reference TRBV11-2 and TRBJ1-2 proteins around the CDR3, the complete variable domain is EAGVAQSPRYKIIEKRQSVAFWCNPISGHATLYWYQQILGQGPKLLIQFQNNGVVDDSQLPKDRFSAERLKGVDSTLKIQPAKLEDSAVYLCASSSRTGTNYGYTFGSGTRLTVV.